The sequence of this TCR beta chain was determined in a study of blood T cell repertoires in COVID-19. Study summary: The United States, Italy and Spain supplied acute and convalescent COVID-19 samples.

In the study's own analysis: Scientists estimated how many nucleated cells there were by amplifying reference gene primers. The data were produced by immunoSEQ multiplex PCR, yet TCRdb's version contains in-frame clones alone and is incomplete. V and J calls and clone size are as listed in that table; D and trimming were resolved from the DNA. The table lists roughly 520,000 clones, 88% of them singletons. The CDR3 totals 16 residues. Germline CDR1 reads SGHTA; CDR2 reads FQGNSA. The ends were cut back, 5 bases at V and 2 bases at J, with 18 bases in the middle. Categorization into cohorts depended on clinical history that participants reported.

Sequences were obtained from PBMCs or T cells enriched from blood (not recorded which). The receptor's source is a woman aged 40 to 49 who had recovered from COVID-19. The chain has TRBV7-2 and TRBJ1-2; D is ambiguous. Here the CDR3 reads CASSARYREPNYGYTF. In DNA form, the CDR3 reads TGTGCCAGCAGCGCTCGCTACAGAGAACCAAACTATGGCTACACCTTC. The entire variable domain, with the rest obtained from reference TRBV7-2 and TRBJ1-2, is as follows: GAGVSQSPSNKVTEKGKDVELRCDPISGHTALYWYRQSLGQGLEFLIYFQGNSAPDKSGLPSDRFSAERTGGSVSTLTIQRTQQEDSAVYLCASSARYREPNYGYTFGSGTRLTVV.